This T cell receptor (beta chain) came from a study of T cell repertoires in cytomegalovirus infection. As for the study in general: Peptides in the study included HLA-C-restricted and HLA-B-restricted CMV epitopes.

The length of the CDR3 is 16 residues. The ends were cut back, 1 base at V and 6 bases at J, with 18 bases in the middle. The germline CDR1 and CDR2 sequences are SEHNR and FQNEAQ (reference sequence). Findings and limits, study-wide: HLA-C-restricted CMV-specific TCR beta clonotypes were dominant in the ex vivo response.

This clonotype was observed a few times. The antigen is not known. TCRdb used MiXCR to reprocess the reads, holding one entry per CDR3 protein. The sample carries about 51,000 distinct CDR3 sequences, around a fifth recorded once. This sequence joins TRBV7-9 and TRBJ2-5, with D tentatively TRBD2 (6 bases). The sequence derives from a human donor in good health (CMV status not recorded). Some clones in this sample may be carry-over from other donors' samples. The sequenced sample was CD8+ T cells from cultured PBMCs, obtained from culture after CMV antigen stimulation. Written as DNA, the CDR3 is TGTGCCAGCAGCTTAGGTGGTAGCGGAAGCGAAAAGACCCAGTACTTC. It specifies CASSLGGSGSEKTQYF. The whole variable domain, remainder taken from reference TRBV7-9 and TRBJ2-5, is DTGVSQNPRHKITKRGQNVTFRCDPISEHNRLYWYRQTLGQGPEFLTYFQNEAQLEKSRLLSDRFSAERPKGSFSTLEIQRTEQGDSAMYLCASSLGGSGSEKTQYFGPGTRLLVL.